What follows describes a single TCR beta chain. The sample is drawn from a study of blood T cell repertoires in COVID-19. CDR1 is LNHNV, CDR2 YYDKDF, per germline (reference sequence). There are 16 residues in the CDR3. The V and J ends lost 5 bases and 0 bases, in that order; junction bases with no gene match: 5. TCRdb's copy holds only in-frame clones and misses some; the assay was immunoSEQ multiplex PCR. Among about 160,000 clones listed, about 86% were seen once. The specimen was peripheral blood. The chain has TRBV15 and TRBJ1-2; 11 bases fit TRBD1. The clonotype comes from a man aged 70-80 years with acute or convalescent COVID-19. In nucleotides, the CDR3 is TGTGCCACCAGCGAGGGACAGGGGGATTCTAACTATGGCTACACCTTC. It yields the protein CATSEGQGDSNYGYTF. Combining the CDR3 with reference TRBV15 and TRBJ1-2 gives the whole variable domain DAMVIQNPRYQVTQFGKPVTLSCSQTLNHNVMYWYQQKSSQAPKLLFHYYDKDFNNEADTPDNFQSRRPNTSFCFLDIRSPGLGDTAMYLCATSEGQGDSNYGYTFGSGTRLTVV.